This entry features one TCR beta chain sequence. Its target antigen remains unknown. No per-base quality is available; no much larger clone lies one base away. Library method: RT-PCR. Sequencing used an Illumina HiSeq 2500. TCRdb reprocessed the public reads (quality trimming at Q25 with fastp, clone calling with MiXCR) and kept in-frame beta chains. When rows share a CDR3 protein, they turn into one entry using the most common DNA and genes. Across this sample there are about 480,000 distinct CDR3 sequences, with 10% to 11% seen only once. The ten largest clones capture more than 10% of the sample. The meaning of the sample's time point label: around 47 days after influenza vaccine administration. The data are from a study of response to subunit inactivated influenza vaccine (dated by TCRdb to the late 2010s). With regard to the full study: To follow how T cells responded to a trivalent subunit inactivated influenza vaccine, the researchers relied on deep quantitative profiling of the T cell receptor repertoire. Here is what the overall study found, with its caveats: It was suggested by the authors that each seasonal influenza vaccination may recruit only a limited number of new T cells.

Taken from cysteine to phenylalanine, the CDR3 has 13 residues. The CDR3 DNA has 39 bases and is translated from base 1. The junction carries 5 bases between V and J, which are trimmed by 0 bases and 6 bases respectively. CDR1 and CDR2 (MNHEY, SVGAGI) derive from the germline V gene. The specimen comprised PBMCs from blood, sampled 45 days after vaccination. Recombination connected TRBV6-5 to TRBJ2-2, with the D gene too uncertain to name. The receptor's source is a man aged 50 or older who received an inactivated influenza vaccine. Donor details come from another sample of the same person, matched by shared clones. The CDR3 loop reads CASSYSGPGELFF. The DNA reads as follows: TGTGCCAGCAGTTACTCAGGTCCCGGGGAGCTGTTTTTT.